The next 14 T cell receptor beta chains were all read from a single sample in a study of identical twins. TCRdb processed the 5' RACE reads anew with MiXCR; each CDR3 protein has one entry. This table has a few hundred thousand distinct CDR3 sequences, 8.5% to 9.5% appearing once. These records were also assigned to another study, of yellow fever vaccine responses in identical twins.

Source material: CD8+ T cells sorted from blood. These receptors all come from a woman between 18 and 29 years old in good health.

This clonotype was picked up many times. The CDR3 nucleotides are TGCAGTGCTCCATGGTCGGCGGGAGGGTACGCCAATGAGCAGTTCTTC. It encodes CSAPWSAGGYANEQFF. The chain links TRBV20-1 to TRBJ2-1; 9 nucleotides line up with TRBD2. V was pared by 5 bases and J by 6 bases, with 14 bases of the junction left unmatched. Germline CDR1 is DFQATT and CDR2 is SNEGSKA (reference sequence). The CDR3 is made up of 16 amino acids.

V usage is TRBV29-1 and J usage is TRBJ1-2; TRBD1 matches 7 bases. The germline V gene encodes CDR1 SQVTM and CDR2 ANQGSEA. The CDR3 extends over 12 amino acids. Germline trimming cut 7 bases from V and 2 bases from J; bases unmatched to any gene: 4. The chain's CDR3 is CSALTGNYGYTF. CDR3 in DNA: TGCAGCGCCCTGACAGGGAACTATGGCTACACCTTC.

The table lists this clonotype with many counts. The chain links TRBV5-1 to TRBJ2-7; TRBD1 is a possible D gene (6 bases). The V and J ends lost 2 bases and 3 bases respectively, with 9 bases between them. Germline CDR1 is SGHRS and CDR2 is YFSETQ. CDR3 size: 13 residues. CDR3 bases: TGCGCCAGCAGCTTACGACAGGACTACGAGCAGTACTTC. This translates into CASSLRQDYEQYF.

This clonotype was detected only a few times. The V gene is TRBV20-1, the J gene TRBJ1-6; D remains ambiguous. V was clipped by 0 bases and J by 7 bases, with 10 bases between them. CDR3 length: 14 residues. Germline CDR1 DFQATT, CDR2 SNEGSKA (reference sequence). CDR3 DNA: TGCAGTGCTAGAGAGAGGCAGGCAAATTCACCCCTCCACTTT. This sequence encodes CSARERQANSPLHF.

About this clonotype: A much larger clone differs from this one at a single base, so this may be a read error. No conserved phenylalanine or tryptophan ends this CDR3, so it is likely a read error. V and J are TRBV11-2 and TRBJ2-5; 7 positions match TRBD1. Germline V gene data show CDR1 as SGHAT and CDR2 as FQNNGV. J was trimmed by 0 bases and V by 11 bases; bases with no gene match: 6. The length of the CDR3 is 13 residues. The CDR3 spells CAWKGAHQETQYY. CDR3 nucleotide sequence: TGTGCCTGGAAGGGGGCACACCAAGAGACCCAGTACTAC.

This clonotype was picked up many times. The chain carries TRBV20-1 and TRBJ1-5; D possibly corresponds to TRBD1 (5 bases). There are 12 residues in the CDR3. V lost 6 bases and J 9 bases, leaving 15 bases between the germline ends. Germline V gene lookup returns CDR1 DFQATT and CDR2 SNEGSKA (reference sequence). CDR3: CSARTAGGPQHF. CDR3 coding DNA: TGCAGTGCACGGACGGCGGGGGGGCCCCAGCATTTT.

The chain recombines TRBV12-3 or TRBV12-4 with TRBJ2-3; a weak D match, TRBD1 (5 bases). V lost 7 bases and J lost 0, with 17 bases in between. This CDR3 spans 16 amino acids. The CDR3 DNA reads TGTGCCAGCACCCTCCGTGTGGGGCCCAGCACAGATACGCAGTATTTT. It translates to CASTLRVGPSTDTQYF.

CDR3 sequence: CASSPEAAYEQYF. CDR3 coding DNA: TGTGCCAGCAGCCCCGAGGCTGCCTACGAGCAGTACTTC. The rearrangement joins TRBV7-9 to TRBJ2-7; D uncertain. With 5 bases removed from V and 2 bases from J, the gap between germline ends came to 10 bases. Germline assignment: CDR1 SEHNR and CDR2 FQNEAQ (reference sequence). The CDR3 is 13 residues long.

The rearrangement uses TRBV9 and TRBJ1-5; TRBD1 matches 7 bases. Germline loops: CDR1 SGDLS, CDR2 YYNGEE. CDR3 length: 15 residues. V lost 0 bases to trimming and J lost 4 bases; unmatched junction nucleotides: 4. CDR3 in DNA: TGTGCCAGCAGCGTAGGAGGGGGCGCAAATCAGCCCCAGCATTTT. This codes for CASSVGGGANQPQHF.

The chain links TRBV6-5 to TRBJ1-4; D may be TRBD1 (6 bases). CDR1 is MNHEY and CDR2 is SVGAGI in the germline V gene. With 0 bases removed from V and 5 bases from J, the gap between germline ends came to 10 bases. This CDR3 has 15 residues. The CDR3 loop reads CASSYSGGPNEKLFF. Here the CDR3 DNA reads TGTGCCAGCAGTTACTCAGGGGGACCCAATGAAAAACTGTTTTTT.

The chain links TRBV3-1 to TRBJ2-5, with D possibly being TRBD2 (6 bases). Trimming shortened V by 1 base and J by 2 bases, and 14 bases separated the two germline ends. The CDR3 length is 16 residues. Germline loops: CDR1 LGHDT, CDR2 YNNKEL (reference sequence). CDR3 region: CASSQGSPSEQETQYF. CDR3 DNA sequence: TGTGCCAGCAGCCAAGGATCTCCTAGCGAACAAGAGACCCAGTACTTC.

CDR3 coding DNA: TGTGCCAGCAGTTTAAGCGGGACAGGGTACGAGCAGTTCTTC. As protein: CASSLSGTGYEQFF. V gene TRBV27 combines with J gene TRBJ2-1, with 9 bases fitting TRBD1. Germline CDR1 is MNHEY and CDR2 is SMNVEV (reference sequence). The CDR3 length is 14 residues. The junction had 6 bases not matched to a gene; V was cut back by 2 bases and J by 10 bases.

This clonotype was counted only a few times. This chain uses TRBV6-5 with TRBJ2-5; D possibly corresponds to TRBD1 (6 bases). CDR1 and CDR2 (germline): MNHEY, SVGAGI. The CDR3 length is 15 residues. V was clipped by 0 bases and J by 2 bases, with 10 bases between them. CDR3 DNA sequence: TGTGCCAGCAGTTACTCGGGACAACCTCAAGAGACCCAGTACTTC. Residues: CASSYSGQPQETQYF.

The chain uses TRBV23-1 and TRBJ2-2; 8 bases align to TRBD1. TRBV23-1 is an ORF; its function is uncertain. With V trimmed by 5 bases and J by 5 bases, 19 bases remained unmatched. The length of the CDR3 is 19 residues. The CDR3 loop reads CASSGLPLGTGGLTGELFF. The CDR3 region has the DNA TGCGCCAGCAGTGGCCTGCCTTTAGGGACAGGAGGTTTAACCGGGGAGCTGTTTTTT.